This T cell receptor (beta chain) was sequenced during a study of CD8+CD57+ T cells in acquired aplastic anemia. Profiling that covered TCR beta VDJ and CDR3 relied on genomic DNA as its template. TCRdb independently ran MiXCR on the reads; one entry per CDR3 protein. The sample shows some 140,000 distinct CDR3 sequences, about 52% of them seen only once. Sequencing involved patients with CD8+CD57+ cell expansion previously shown by flow cytometry. At blood sampling, none of the patients had yet received therapy. Trimming took 4 bases from V and 5 from J; bases not matched to a gene: 4. This CDR3 is built from 13 residues. The germline V gene has CDR1 SGHTA and CDR2 FQGNSA.

The source is a human donor with aplastic anemia. The sequenced sample was sorted CD4+, CD8+, or CD8+CD57+ T cells (not recorded which) from PBMCs. The V and J genes are TRBV7-2 and TRBJ1-1; 7 nucleotides agree with TRBD1. In DNA, the CDR3 is TGTGCCAGCAGCTCCCAGGGGGAGACTGAAGCTTTCTTT. This sequence encodes CASSSQGETEAFF. Full variable domain (remainder filled in from reference TRBV7-2 and TRBJ1-1): GAGVSQSPSNKVTEKGKDVELRCDPISGHTALYWYRQSLGQGLEFLIYFQGNSAPDKSGLPSDRFSAERTGGSVSTLTIQRTQQEDSAVYLCASSSQGETEAFFGQGTRLTVV.